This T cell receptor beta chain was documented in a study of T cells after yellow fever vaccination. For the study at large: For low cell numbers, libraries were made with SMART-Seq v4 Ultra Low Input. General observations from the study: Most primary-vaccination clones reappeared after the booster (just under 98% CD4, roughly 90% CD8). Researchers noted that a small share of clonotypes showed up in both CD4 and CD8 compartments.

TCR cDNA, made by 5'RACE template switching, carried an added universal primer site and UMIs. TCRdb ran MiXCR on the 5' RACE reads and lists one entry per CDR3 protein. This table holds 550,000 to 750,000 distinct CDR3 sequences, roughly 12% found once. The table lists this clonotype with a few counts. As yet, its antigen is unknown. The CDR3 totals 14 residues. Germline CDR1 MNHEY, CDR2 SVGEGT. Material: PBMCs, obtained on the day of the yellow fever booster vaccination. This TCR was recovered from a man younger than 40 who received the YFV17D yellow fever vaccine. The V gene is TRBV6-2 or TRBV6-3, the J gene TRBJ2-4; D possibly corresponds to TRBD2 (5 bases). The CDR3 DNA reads TGTTCTTCTCAGGCAGCGGATGCCAAAAACATTCAGTACTTC. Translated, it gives CSSQAADAKNIQYF.